This TCR beta chain was documented in a study of blood T cell repertoires in COVID-19. The overall study: PBMCs, B-cell-depleted T cells, or T cells provided the cDNA or gDNA that made up the material.

Germline V gives CDR1 LNHDA, CDR2 SQIVND (reference sequence). V was pared by 8 bases and J by 4 bases, with 22 bases of the junction left unmatched. The CDR3 is 18 residues long. Authors' analysis steps: From reference gene primer amplification, estimates of nucleated cell counts were derived. This table comes from immunoSEQ multiplex PCR, and its TCRdb copy is limited to in-frame clones, with some not included. V, J and clone size were drawn from that table, and D and trimming were deduced from the DNA. This table has approximately 80,000 clones, 60% to 75% appearing once. The chain uses TRBV19 and TRBJ1-1; 7 bases line up with TRBD1. The sequenced sample consisted of peripheral blood. The sequence was collected from a man aged 50 to 60 with active or convalescent COVID-19. DNA of the CDR3: TGTGCCAGTCGGGTATCGAGGCGAACAGGGGTGGGGAGCACTGAAGCTTTCTTT. This gives the protein CASRVSRRTGVGSTEAFF.